Ten or more counts support the clone carrying this T cell receptor beta chain. Its antigen is not identified. This specimen comes from a study of shared clonotypes between healthy human individuals. Study-wide results and limits: Rarefaction demonstrated incomplete sorted-subset sequencing despite large depth.

The method was immunoSEQ multiplex PCR; TCRdb's version includes in-frame clones alone and lacks a portion of them. The table shows over a million clones, with about 77% occurring only once. What was sequenced was memory CD4+ T cells sorted from blood. The subset is: CD45RA-negative fraction. The receptor was isolated from a man aged 18 to 30 in good health.

As DNA, the CDR3 is TGTGCCAGCAGTGAAAGGAGTAGCGGCTTACAAGAGACCCAGTACTTC. This encodes CASSERSSGLQETQYF. The chain is built from TRBV6-1 and TRBJ2-5; tentatively, D is TRBD2 (6 bases). The CDR3 extends over 16 amino acids. CDR1 MNHNS and CDR2 SASEGT come from the germline V gene. V dropped 2 bases and J dropped 2 bases, with 15 bases sitting between them.